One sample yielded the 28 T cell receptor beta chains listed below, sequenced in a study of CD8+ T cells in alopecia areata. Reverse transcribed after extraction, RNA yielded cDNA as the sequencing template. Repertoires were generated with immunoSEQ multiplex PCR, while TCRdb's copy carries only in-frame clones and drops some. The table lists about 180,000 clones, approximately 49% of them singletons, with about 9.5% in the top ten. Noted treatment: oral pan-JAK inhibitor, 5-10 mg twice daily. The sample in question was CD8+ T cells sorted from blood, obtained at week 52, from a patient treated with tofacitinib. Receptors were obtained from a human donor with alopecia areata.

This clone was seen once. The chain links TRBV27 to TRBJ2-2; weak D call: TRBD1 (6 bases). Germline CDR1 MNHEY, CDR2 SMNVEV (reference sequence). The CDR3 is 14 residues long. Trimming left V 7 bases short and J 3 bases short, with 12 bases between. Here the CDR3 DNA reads TGTGCCAGCACCGAACAGGGTTACACCGGGGAGCTGTTTTTT. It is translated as CASTEQGYTGELFF.

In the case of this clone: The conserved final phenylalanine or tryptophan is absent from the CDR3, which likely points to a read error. CDR3 sequence reads: CAWSILDGPGNSPLHS. CDR3 coding DNA: TGTGCCTGGAGTATTTTGGATGGGCCAGGGAATTCACCCCTCCACTCT. J is TRBJ1-6 and V is TRBV30; D is possibly TRBD1 (5 bases). This CDR3 has 16 residues. V was clipped by 2 bases and J by 7 bases, with 18 bases between them. Germline V CDR1 and CDR2: GTSNPN, SVGIG (reference sequence).

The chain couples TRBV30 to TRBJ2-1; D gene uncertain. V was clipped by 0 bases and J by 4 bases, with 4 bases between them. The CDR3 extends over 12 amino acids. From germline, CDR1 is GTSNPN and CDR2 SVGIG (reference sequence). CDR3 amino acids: CAWSVQYNEQFF. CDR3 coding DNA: TGTGCCTGGAGTGTACAGTACAATGAGCAGTTCTTC.

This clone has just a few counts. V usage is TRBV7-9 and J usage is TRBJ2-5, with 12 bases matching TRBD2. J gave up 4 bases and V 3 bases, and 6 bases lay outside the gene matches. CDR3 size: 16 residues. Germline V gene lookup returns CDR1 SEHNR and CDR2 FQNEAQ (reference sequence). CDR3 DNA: TGTGCCAGCAGCTTGTATCTAGCGGGGGGGCCAGAGACCCAGTACTTC. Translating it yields CASSLYLAGGPETQYF.

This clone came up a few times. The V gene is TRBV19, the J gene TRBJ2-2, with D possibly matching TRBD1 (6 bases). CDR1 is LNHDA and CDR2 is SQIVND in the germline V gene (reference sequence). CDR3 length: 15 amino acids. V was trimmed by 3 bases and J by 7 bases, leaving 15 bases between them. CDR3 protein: CASSMRDTRNGELFF. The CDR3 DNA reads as TGTGCCAGTAGTATGAGGGACACTCGCAACGGGGAGCTGTTTTTT. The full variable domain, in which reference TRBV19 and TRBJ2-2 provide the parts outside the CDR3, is DGGITQSPKYLFRKEGQNVTLSCEQNLNHDAMYWYRQDPGQGLRLIYYSQIVNDFQKGDIAEGYSVSREKKESFPLTVTSAQKNPTAFYLCASSMRDTRNGELFFGEGSRLTVL.

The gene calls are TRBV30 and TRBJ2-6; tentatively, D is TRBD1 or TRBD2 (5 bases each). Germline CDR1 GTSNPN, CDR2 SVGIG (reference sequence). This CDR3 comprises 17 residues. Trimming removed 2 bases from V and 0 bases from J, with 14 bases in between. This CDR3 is CAWSSETDYSGANVLTF. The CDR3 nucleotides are TGTGCCTGGAGTTCGGAGACAGACTACTCTGGGGCCAACGTCCTGACTTTC.

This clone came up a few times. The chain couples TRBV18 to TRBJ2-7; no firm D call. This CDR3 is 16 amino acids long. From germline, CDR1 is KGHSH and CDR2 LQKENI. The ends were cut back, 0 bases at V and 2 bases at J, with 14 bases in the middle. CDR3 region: CASSPPTGQAAYEQYF. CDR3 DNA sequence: TGTGCCAGCTCACCACCTACCGGCCAGGCGGCCTACGAGCAGTACTTC.

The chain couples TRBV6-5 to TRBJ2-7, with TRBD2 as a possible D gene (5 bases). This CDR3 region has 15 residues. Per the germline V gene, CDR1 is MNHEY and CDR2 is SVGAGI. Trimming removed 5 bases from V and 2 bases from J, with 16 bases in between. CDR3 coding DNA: TGTGCCAGCAGTACACCGACCGACGGGACCTACGAGCAGTACTTC. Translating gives CASSTPTDGTYEQYF.

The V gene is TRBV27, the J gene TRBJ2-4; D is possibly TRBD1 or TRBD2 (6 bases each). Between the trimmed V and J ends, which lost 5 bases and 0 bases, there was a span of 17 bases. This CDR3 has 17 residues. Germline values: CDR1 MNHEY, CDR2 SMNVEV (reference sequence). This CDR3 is CASSLNPGGTAKNIQYF. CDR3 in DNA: TGTGCCAGCAGTCTCAATCCCGGGGGCACAGCCAAAAACATTCAGTACTTC.

The CDR3 DNA reads as TGTGCCAGCAGTCTTCGCGGGGGGACCTACGAGCAGTACTTC. It codes for CASSLRGGTYEQYF. The V gene is TRBV6-5, the J gene TRBJ2-7; TRBD2 matches at 8 bases. The junction had 5 bases not matched to a gene; V was cut back by 5 bases and J by 2 bases. CDR1 is MNHEY, CDR2 SVGAGI, per germline. This CDR3 contains 14 residues.

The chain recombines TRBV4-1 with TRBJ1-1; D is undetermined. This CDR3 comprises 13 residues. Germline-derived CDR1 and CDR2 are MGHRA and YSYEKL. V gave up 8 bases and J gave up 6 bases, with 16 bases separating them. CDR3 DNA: TGCGCCAGCCGCACGGTAGAAATGGCTGAAGCTTTCTTT. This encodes CASRTVEMAEAFF.

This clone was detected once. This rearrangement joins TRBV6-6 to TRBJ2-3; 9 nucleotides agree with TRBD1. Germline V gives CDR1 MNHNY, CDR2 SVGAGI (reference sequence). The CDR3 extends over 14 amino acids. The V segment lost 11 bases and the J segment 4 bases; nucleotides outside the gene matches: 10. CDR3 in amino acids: CAGCRTGDPDTQYF. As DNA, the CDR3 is TGTGCCGGTTGCAGGACAGGGGATCCAGATACGCAGTATTTT.

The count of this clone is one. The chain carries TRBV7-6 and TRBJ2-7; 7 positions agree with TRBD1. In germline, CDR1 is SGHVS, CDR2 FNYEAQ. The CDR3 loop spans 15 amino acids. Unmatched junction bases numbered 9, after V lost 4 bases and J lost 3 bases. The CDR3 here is CASSSLATGNYEQYF. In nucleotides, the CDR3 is TGTGCCAGCAGCTCCCTGGCGACAGGGAACTACGAGCAGTACTTC.

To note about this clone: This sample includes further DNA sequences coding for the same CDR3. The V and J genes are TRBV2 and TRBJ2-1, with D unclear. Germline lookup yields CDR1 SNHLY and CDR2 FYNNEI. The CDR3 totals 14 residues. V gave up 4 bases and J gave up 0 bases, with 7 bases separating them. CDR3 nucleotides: TGTGCCAGCAGTGGGCGGAGCTCCTACAATGAGCAGTTCTTC. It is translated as CASSGRSSYNEQFF.

CDR3 sequence: CASSENHDRVGANVLTF. In nucleotides, the CDR3 is TGTGCCAGCAGTGAAAACCACGACAGGGTCGGAGCCAACGTCCTGACTTTC. The V call is TRBV2, the J call TRBJ2-6; 7 nucleotides align to TRBD1. Germline CDR1 SNHLY, CDR2 FYNNEI. Unmatched junction bases numbered 11, after V lost 2 bases and J lost 7 bases. The CDR3 runs to 17 residues.

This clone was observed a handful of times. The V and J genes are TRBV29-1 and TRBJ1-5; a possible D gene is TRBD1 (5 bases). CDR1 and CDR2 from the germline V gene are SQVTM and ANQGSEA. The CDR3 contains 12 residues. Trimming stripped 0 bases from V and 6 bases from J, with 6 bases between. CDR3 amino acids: CSVEDGGQPQHF. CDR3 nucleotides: TGCAGCGTTGAAGATGGGGGTCAGCCCCAGCATTTT.

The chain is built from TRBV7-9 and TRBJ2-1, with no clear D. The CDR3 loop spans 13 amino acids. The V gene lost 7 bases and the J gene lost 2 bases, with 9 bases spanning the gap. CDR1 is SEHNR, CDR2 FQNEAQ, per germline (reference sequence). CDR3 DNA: TGTGCCAGCAATAAGAGCCCCTACAATGAGCAGTTCTTC. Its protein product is CASNKSPYNEQFF.

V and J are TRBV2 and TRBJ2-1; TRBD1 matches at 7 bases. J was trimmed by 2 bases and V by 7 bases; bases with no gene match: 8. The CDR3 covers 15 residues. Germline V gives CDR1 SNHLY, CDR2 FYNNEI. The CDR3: CASTEGALTYNEQFF. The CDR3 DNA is TGTGCCAGCACTGAGGGGGCCCTAACCTACAATGAGCAGTTCTTC.

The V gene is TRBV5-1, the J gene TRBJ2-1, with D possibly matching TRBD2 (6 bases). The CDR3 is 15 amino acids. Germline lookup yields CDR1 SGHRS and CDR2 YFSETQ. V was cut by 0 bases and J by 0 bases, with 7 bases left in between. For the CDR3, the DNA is TGCGCCAGCAGCTTGGGCGGGATCTCCTACAATGAGCAGTTCTTC. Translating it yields CASSLGGISYNEQFF.

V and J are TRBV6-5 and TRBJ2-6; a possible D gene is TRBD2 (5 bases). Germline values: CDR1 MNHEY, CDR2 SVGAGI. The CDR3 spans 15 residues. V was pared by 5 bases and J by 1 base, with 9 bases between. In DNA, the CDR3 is TGTGCCAGCAGTCCCGGGGAGTCTGGGGCCAACGTCCTGACTTTC. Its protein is CASSPGESGANVLTF.

CDR3 DNA: TGCAGCGTTGTAGGATTGGGACACCTAAATTACGATGAGCAGTTCTTC. Amino acid sequence: CSVVGLGHLNYDEQFF. V usage is TRBV29-1 and J usage is TRBJ2-1; tentative D call: TRBD1 (6 bases). V was pared by 4 bases and J by 8 bases, with 24 bases between. The CDR3 extends over 16 amino acids. Germline V gene data show CDR1 as SQVTM and CDR2 as ANQGSEA.

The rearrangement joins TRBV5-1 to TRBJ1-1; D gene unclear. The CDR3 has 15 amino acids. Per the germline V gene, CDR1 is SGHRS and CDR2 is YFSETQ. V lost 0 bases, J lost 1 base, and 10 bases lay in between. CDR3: CASSLDRVSNTEAFF. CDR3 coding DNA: TGCGCCAGCAGCTTGGATCGGGTATCGAACACTGAAGCTTTCTTT.

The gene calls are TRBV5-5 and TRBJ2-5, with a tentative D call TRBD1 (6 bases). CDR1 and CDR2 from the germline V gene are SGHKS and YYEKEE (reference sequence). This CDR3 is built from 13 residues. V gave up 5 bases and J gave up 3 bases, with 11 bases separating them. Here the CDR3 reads CASSPQGKETQYF. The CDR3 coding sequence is TGTGCCAGCAGTCCGCAGGGGAAAGAGACCCAGTACTTC.

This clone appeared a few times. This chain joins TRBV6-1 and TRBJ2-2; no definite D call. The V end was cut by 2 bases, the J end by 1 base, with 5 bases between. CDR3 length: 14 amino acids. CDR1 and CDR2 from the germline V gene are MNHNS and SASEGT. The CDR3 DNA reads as TGTGCCAGCAGTGAACAGTTGAACACCGGGGAGCTGTTTTTT. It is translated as CASSEQLNTGELFF.

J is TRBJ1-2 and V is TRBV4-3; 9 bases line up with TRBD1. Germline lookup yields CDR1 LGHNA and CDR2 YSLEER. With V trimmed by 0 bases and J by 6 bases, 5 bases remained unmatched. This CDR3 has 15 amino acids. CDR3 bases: TGCGCCAGCAGCCAAGATCGGACAGGGGTTGATGGCTACACCTTC. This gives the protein CASSQDRTGVDGYTF.

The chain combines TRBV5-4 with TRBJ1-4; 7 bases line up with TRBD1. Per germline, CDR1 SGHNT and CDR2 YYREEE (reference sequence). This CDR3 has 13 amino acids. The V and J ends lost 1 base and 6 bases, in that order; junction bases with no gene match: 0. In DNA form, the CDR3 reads TGTGCCAGCAGCTTGACAGGGGATGAAAAACTGTTTTTT. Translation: CASSLTGDEKLFF.

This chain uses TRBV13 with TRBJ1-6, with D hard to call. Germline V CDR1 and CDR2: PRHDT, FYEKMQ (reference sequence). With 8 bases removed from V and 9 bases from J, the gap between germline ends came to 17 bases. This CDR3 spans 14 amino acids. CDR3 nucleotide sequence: TGTGCCAGCGGGAAGGTCGGGGTCGGTTCACCCCTCCACTTT. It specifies CASGKVGVGSPLHF.

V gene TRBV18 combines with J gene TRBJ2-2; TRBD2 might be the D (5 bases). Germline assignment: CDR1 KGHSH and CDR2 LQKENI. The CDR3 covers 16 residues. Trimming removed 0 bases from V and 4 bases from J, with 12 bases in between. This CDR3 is CASSPPERIGTGELFF. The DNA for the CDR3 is TGTGCCAGCTCACCACCCGAGCGGATAGGCACCGGGGAGCTGTTTTTT.